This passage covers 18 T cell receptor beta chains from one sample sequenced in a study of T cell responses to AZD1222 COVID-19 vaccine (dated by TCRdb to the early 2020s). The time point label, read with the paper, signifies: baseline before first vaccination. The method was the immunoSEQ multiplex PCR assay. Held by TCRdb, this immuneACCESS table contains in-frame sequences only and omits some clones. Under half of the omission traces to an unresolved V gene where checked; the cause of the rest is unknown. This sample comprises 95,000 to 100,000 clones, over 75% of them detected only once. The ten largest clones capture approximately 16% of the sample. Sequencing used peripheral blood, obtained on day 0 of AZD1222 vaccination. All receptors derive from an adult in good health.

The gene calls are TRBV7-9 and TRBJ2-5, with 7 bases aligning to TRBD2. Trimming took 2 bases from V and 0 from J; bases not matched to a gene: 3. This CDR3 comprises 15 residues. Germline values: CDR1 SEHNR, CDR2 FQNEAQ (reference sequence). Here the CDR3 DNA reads TGTGCCAGCAGCTTAAGTCTAGCGGACCAAGAGACCCAGTACTTC. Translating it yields CASSLSLADQETQYF.

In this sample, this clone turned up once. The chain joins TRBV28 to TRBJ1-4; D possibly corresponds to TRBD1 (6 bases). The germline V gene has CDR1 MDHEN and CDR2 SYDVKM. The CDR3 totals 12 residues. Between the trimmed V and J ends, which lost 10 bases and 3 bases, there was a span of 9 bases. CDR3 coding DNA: TGTGCCATACAGGGTTCTAATGAAAAACTGTTTTTT. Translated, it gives CAIQGSNEKLFF. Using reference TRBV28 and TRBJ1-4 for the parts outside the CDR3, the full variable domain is DVKVTQSSRYLVKRTGEKVFLECVQDMDHENMFWYRQDPGLGLRLIYFSYDVKMKEKGDIPEGYSVSREKKERFSLILESASTNQTSMYLCAIQGSNEKLFFGSGTQLSVL.

The CDR3 region is CASSSAGYEQYF. In DNA form, the CDR3 reads TGTGCCAGCAGCTCAGCGGGTTACGAGCAGTACTTC. The J gene is TRBJ2-7, the V gene TRBV11-2; TRBD2 might be the D (6 bases). Per the germline V gene, CDR1 is SGHAT and CDR2 is FQNNGV. V lost 4 bases, J lost 4 bases, and 8 bases lay in between. This CDR3 has 12 amino acids.

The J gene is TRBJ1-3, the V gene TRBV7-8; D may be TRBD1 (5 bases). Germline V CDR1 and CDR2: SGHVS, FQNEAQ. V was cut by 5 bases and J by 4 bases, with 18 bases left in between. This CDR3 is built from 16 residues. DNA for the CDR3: TGTGCCAGCAGCGCCTACAGGCCAAAAGCCGGAAACACCATATATTTT. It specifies CASSAYRPKAGNTIYF.

The CDR3 DNA reads TGCAGCGTTGGTGGAGGGGGCAGTGAGCAGTTCTTC. Residues: CSVGGGGSEQFF. The chain joins TRBV29-1 to TRBJ2-1; D may be TRBD1 (7 bases). The length of the CDR3 is 12 residues. The V gene lost 4 bases and the J gene lost 9 bases, with 13 bases spanning the gap. CDR1 is SQVTM, CDR2 ANQGSEA, per germline.

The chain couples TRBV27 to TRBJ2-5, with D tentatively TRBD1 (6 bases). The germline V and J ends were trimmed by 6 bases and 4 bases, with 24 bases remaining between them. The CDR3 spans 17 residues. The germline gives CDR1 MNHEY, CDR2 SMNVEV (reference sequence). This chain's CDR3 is CASRLWGYQRGGETQYF. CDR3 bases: TGTGCCAGCAGGCTATGGGGATACCAGAGAGGGGGAGAGACCCAGTACTTC.

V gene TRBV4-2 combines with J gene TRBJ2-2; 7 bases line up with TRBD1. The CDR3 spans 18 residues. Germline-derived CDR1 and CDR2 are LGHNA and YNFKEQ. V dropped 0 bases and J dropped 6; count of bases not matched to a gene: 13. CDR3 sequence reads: CASSQDLGQGVIAGELFF. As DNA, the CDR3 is TGTGCCAGCAGCCAAGATCTGGGCCAGGGGGTAATCGCCGGGGAGCTGTTTTTT.

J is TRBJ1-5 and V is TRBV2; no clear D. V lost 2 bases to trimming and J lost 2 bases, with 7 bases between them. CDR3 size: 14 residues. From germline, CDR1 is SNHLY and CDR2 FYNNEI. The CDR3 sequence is CASSEREGNQPQHF. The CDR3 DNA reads TGTGCCAGCAGTGAAAGGGAGGGCAATCAGCCCCAGCATTTT.

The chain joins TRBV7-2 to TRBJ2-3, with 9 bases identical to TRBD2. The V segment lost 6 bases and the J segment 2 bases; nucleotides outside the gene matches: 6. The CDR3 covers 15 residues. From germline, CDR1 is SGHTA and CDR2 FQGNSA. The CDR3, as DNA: TGTGCCAGCAGTCCCGCTAGCGGGATCACAGATACGCAGTATTTT. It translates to CASSPASGITDTQYF.

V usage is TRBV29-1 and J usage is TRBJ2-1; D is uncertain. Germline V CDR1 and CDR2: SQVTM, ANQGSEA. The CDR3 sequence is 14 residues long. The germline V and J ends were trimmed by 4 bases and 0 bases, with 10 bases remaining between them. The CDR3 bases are TGCAGCGTTGGGCAGAGACTCTCCTACAATGAGCAGTTCTTC. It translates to CSVGQRLSYNEQFF.

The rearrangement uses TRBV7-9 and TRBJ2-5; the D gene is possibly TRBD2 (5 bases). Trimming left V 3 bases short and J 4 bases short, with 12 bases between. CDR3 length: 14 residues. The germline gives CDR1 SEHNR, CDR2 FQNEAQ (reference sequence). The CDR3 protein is CASSFAVGVETQYF. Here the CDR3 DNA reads TGTGCCAGCAGCTTTGCGGTGGGAGTAGAGACCCAGTACTTC.

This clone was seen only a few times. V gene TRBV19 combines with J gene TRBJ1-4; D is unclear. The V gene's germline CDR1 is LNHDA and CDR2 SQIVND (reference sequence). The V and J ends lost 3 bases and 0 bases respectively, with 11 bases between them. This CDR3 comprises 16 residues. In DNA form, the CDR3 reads TGTGCCAGTAGTATTATAACCCCTGCAACTAATGAAAAACTGTTTTTT. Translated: CASSIITPATNEKLFF.

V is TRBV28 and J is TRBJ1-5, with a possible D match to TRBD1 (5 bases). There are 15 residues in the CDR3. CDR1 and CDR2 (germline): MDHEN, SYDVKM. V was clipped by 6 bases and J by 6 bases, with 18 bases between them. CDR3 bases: TGTGCCAGCAGCGAACCGGAGGGGTGGAGTCAGCCCCAGCATTTT. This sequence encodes CASSEPEGWSQPQHF.

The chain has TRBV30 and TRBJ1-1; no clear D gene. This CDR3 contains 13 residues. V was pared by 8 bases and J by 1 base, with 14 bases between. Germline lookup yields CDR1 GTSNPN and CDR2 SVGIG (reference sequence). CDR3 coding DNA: TGTGCCCGGGCCCGGACTAAGAACACTGAAGCTTTCTTT. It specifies CARARTKNTEAFF.

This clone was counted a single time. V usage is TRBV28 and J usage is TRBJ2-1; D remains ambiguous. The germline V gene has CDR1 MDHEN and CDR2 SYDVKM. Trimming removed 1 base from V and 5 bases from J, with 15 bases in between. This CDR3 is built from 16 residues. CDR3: CASSLLGSSVDNEQFF. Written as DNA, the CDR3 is TGTGCCAGCAGTTTATTGGGTAGTTCGGTTGACAATGAGCAGTTCTTC.

The CDR3 DNA follows: TGTGCCAGCTGCCGGGACAGCAATCAGCCCCAGCATTTT. This gives the protein CASCRDSNQPQHF. The chain uses TRBV2 and TRBJ1-5; maybe TRBD1 (5 bases). The CDR3 spans 13 residues. Trimming removed 8 bases from V and 1 base from J, with 9 bases in between. Germline CDR1 reads SNHLY; CDR2 reads FYNNEI.

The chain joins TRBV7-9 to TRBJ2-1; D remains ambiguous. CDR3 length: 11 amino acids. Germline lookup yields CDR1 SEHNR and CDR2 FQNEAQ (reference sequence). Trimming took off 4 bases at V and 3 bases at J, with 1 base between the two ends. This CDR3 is CASSYYNEQFF. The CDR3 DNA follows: TGTGCCAGCAGCTACTACAATGAGCAGTTCTTC.

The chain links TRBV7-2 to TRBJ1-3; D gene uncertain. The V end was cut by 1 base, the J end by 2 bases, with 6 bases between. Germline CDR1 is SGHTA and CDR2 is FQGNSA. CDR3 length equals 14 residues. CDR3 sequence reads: CASSLGQTGNTIYF. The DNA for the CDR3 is TGTGCCAGCAGCTTAGGTCAGACTGGAAACACCATATATTTT.